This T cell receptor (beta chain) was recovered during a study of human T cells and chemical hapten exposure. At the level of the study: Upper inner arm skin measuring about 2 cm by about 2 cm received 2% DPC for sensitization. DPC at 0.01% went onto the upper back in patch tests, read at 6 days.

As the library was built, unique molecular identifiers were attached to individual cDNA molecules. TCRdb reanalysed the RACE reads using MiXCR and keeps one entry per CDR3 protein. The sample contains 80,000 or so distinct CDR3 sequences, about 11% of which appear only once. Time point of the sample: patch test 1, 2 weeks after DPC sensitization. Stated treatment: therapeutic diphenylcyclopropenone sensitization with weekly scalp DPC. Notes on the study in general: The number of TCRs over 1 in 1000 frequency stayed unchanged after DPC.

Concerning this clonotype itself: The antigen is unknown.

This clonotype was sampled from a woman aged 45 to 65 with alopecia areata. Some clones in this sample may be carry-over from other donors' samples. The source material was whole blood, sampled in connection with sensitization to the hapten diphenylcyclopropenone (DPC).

CDR3 coding DNA: TGTGCCAGCAGTTACTACAGGGGGAGTAGAGCCAATGAGCAGTTCTTC. It yields the protein CASSYYRGSRANEQFF. This sequence joins TRBV6-5 and TRBJ2-1; TRBD1 agrees at 8 bases. V lost 1 base, J lost 6 bases, and 8 bases stayed unmatched. This CDR3 comprises 16 residues. Germline V gives CDR1 MNHEY, CDR2 SVGAGI.